The next 27 T cell receptor beta chains were all read from a single sample in a study of blood T cell repertoires in COVID-19. Method: immunoSEQ multiplex PCR; TCRdb's copy keeps in-frame clones and lacks some. The data show under 300,000 clones, roughly four fifths seen once. The source material was PBMCs or T cells enriched from blood (not recorded which). The source of these receptors is a man aged 50-59 years who had recovered from COVID-19.

This sequence joins TRBV5-1 and TRBJ2-7; 7 bases agree with TRBD1. Germline CDR1 reads SGHRS; CDR2 reads YFSETQ. Losses at the gene ends were 2 bases for V and 4 bases for J; bases not matched to a gene: 6. The CDR3 has 14 amino acids. The CDR3 loop reads CASSLQGRWYEQYF. The CDR3 coding sequence is TGCGCCAGCAGCTTACAGGGGCGCTGGTACGAGCAGTACTTC.

This clone was counted a few times. The chain couples TRBV3-1 (or the pseudogene TRBV3-2) to TRBJ2-5; 8 nucleotides agree with TRBD2. The V segment lost 1 base and the J segment 4 bases; nucleotides outside the gene matches: 11. Germline V gene data show CDR1 as LGHDT and CDR2 as YNNKEL (reference sequence). This CDR3 contains 17 residues. The CDR3 DNA sequence: TGTGCCAGCAGCCAAGGGCTGGTTCTAGCGGGTTCAGAGACCCAGTACTTC. As protein: CASSQGLVLAGSETQYF.

The chain uses TRBV3-1 (or the pseudogene TRBV3-2) and TRBJ2-1; possibly TRBD2 for D (6 bases). Per germline, CDR1 LGHDT and CDR2 YNNKEL (reference sequence). V lost 3 bases to trimming and J lost 15 bases, with 18 bases between them. This CDR3 region has 13 residues. The CDR3 sequence: CASSHNRDSGRFF. The CDR3 DNA reads TGTGCCAGCAGCCATAATCGGGACTCCGGCCGGTTCTTC.

V is TRBV7-9 and J is TRBJ2-3, with 8 bases lining up with TRBD1. The CDR3 consists of 14 residues. Germline V lookup: CDR1 SEHNR, CDR2 FQNEAQ (reference sequence). V gave up 5 bases and J gave up 2 bases; unmatched junction bases: 3. This chain's CDR3 is CASSQQGDTDTQYF. The CDR3 bases are TGTGCCAGCAGCCAACAGGGGGACACAGATACGCAGTATTTT.

The chain recombines TRBV6-4 with TRBJ2-7; weak D call: TRBD1 (6 bases). The CDR3 is 13 amino acids. Trimming removed 10 bases from V and 0 bases from J, with 13 bases in between. Germline V lookup: CDR1 MRHNA, CDR2 SNTAGT. CDR3 sequence: CATGQFSSYEQYF. The CDR3, as DNA: TGTGCCACCGGACAGTTTAGCTCCTACGAGCAGTACTTC.

This chain joins TRBV5-8 and TRBJ2-1; 8 bases are shared with TRBD2. CDR1 and CDR2 from the germline V gene are SGHTS and YDEGEE. V trimming: 0 bases; J trimming: 8 bases; junction bases outside the gene matches: 7. The CDR3 sequence is 15 residues long. As DNA, the CDR3 is TGTGCCAGCAGCTTGGAGGTAGCGGGAAGGGATGAGCAGTTCTTC. It encodes CASSLEVAGRDEQFF.

The rearrangement uses TRBV5-1 and TRBJ2-1, with 9 bases lining up with TRBD2. V was clipped by 0 bases and J by 7 bases; unmatched bases: 5. The CDR3 is made up of 15 amino acids. CDR1 and CDR2 (germline): SGHRS, YFSETQ. The CDR3 region is CASSLGLAGFNEQFF. CDR3 DNA sequence: TGCGCCAGCAGCTTGGGGCTAGCGGGATTTAATGAGCAGTTCTTC.

Concerning this clone itself: A read error may produce the germline difference seen at one junction end. V gene TRBV7-7 combines with J gene TRBJ2-5; 10 bases are a match to TRBD2. This CDR3 is built from 15 residues. Per germline, CDR1 SSHAT and CDR2 FNYEAQ (reference sequence). The CDR3 here is CASSAHDASGGTQYF. CDR3 nucleotides: TGTGCTAGCAGCGCCCACGACGCTAGCGGGGGGACCCAGTACTTC.

The gene calls are TRBV19 and TRBJ1-6, with D tentatively TRBD1 (6 bases). The germline V and J ends were trimmed by 9 bases and 7 bases, with 25 bases remaining between them. The CDR3 is 17 amino acids. Germline assignment: CDR1 LNHDA and CDR2 SQIVND (reference sequence). Written as DNA, the CDR3 is TGTGCCAGCAAACCGGGGACGGGGGGCATAGGCAATTCACCCCTCCACTTT. It translates to CASKPGTGGIGNSPLHF.

This clone was seen a single time. The chain is built from TRBV2 and TRBJ1-2; tentatively, D is TRBD1 (5 bases). The germline gives CDR1 SNHLY, CDR2 FYNNEI. Trimming left V 10 bases short and J 8 bases short, with 17 bases between. CDR3 length: 12 residues. The CDR3 region is CATPTGAGGYTF. In DNA, the CDR3 is TGTGCCACTCCTACCGGGGCGGGGGGCTACACCTTC.

Concerning this clone: A junction boundary mismatches the germline segment, possibly from a read error. The chain has TRBV7-8 and TRBJ2-5; D perhaps matches TRBD2 (6 bases). This CDR3 region has 11 residues. The germline V gene encodes CDR1 SGHVS and CDR2 FQNEAQ. This CDR3 reads CASSSPDWGDF. The CDR3, as DNA: TGTGCCAGCAGCTCCCCGGACTGGGGGGACTTC.

The genes are TRBV24-1 and TRBJ2-1; no definite D call. V was shortened by 4 bases and J by 9 bases, with 12 bases between the two germline ends. Germline V gives CDR1 KGHDR, CDR2 SFDVKD. The CDR3 is 13 residues long. The CDR3 DNA is TGTGCCACCAGTGACACTCCGTCTATTGAGCAGTTCTTC. The encoded protein is CATSDTPSIEQFF.

J is TRBJ2-5 and V is TRBV5-1; TRBD1 might be the D (6 bases). Trimming removed 2 bases from V and 5 bases from J, with 13 bases in between. This CDR3 has 14 residues. Germline-derived CDR1 and CDR2 are SGHRS and YFSETQ. CDR3 coding DNA: TGCGCCAGCAGCTTACAGGGCCAACGGGAGACCCAGTACTTC. The encoded protein is CASSLQGQRETQYF.

The CDR3 here is CASSQLRLAVYNEQFF. The CDR3 DNA reads as TGCGCCAGCAGCCAGCTACGACTAGCGGTTTACAATGAGCAGTTCTTC. This chain links TRBV4-1 with TRBJ2-1, with 9 positions matching TRBD2. This CDR3 comprises 16 residues. Germline V lookup: CDR1 MGHRA, CDR2 YSYEKL. V trimming: 3 bases; J trimming: 4 bases; junction bases outside the gene matches: 7.

The chain employs TRBV5-5 and TRBJ2-3, with 10 bases aligning to TRBD2. The CDR3 sequence is 16 residues long. V gave up 3 bases and J gave up 2 bases; unmatched junction bases: 6. Germline values: CDR1 SGHKS, CDR2 YYEKEE (reference sequence). This CDR3 reads CASSSIAGGPTDTQYF. CDR3 DNA: TGTGCCAGCAGCTCCATAGCGGGGGGCCCCACAGATACGCAGTATTTT.

CDR3 coding DNA: TGTGCCAGTAGTAGGGACAGGGGGCGCCCCGGGGAGCTGTTTTTT. Translation gives CASSRDRGRPGELFF. The gene calls are TRBV19 and TRBJ2-2; 12 bases align to TRBD1. Germline V gives CDR1 LNHDA, CDR2 SQIVND (reference sequence). The trim removed 4 bases at V and 6 bases at J, leaving 3 bases unmatched. The CDR3 is made up of 15 amino acids.

The chain uses TRBV5-1 and TRBJ1-6, with 7 positions matching TRBD1. CDR1 is SGHRS, CDR2 YFSETQ, per germline. The length of the CDR3 is 15 residues. V shed 3 bases and J 5 bases; nucleotides not matched to a gene: 5. CDR3 sequence: CASSSQGFNNSPLHF. The CDR3 DNA reads TGCGCCAGCAGCTCACAGGGGTTCAATAATTCACCCCTCCACTTT.

This rearrangement joins TRBV6-5 to TRBJ1-5; no clear D. The CDR3 consists of 13 residues. CDR1 and CDR2 from the germline V gene are MNHEY and SVGAGI. Trimming left V 11 bases short and J 0 bases short, with 11 bases between. Here the CDR3 DNA reads TGTGCCTCGAGGCCAGTTAGCAATCAGCCCCAGCATTTT. Amino acids: CASRPVSNQPQHF.

This clone has at least ten counts. This sequence joins TRBV27 and TRBJ2-2; D not resolved. The CDR3 sequence is 16 residues long. V was cut by 2 bases and J by 0 bases, with 10 bases left in between. The germline CDR1 and CDR2 sequences are MNHEY and SMNVEV (reference sequence). The CDR3 here is CASSLAAISNTGELFF. In DNA form, the CDR3 reads TGTGCCAGCAGTTTAGCGGCGATATCGAACACCGGGGAGCTGTTTTTT.

The V gene is TRBV4-1, the J gene TRBJ1-4, with 8 bases fitting TRBD1. Germline values: CDR1 MGHRA, CDR2 YSYEKL. The CDR3 totals 16 residues. Trimming cost V 2 bases and J 10 bases; bases outside gene matches: 12. The chain's CDR3 is CASSQPRAGGMGKLFF. The CDR3 DNA is TGCGCCAGCAGCCAACCTCGGGCAGGGGGCATGGGAAAACTGTTTTTT.

The chain uses TRBV12-5 and TRBJ1-6, with D possibly being TRBD1 (6 bases). CDR1 is LGHNT, CDR2 FRNRAP, per germline. V dropped 2 bases and J dropped 11 bases, with 13 bases sitting between them. The CDR3 contains 14 residues. CDR3: CASGLPGEGAPLHF. The CDR3, as DNA: TGTGCTAGTGGTTTGCCAGGGGAGGGAGCACCCCTCCACTTT.

This clone was seen only a few times. The V call is TRBV6-2 or TRBV6-3, the J call TRBJ2-7; D gene ambiguous. The germline gives CDR1 MNHEY, CDR2 SVGEGT. Trimming cost V 4 bases and J 4 bases, with 5 bases left between them. The CDR3 consists of 11 residues. CDR3 loop: CASSSQYEQYF. CDR3 in DNA: TGTGCCAGCAGTTCACAGTACGAGCAGTACTTC.

This clone was picked up one time. V is TRBV6-5 and J is TRBJ2-3; D is perhaps TRBD1 (6 bases). With 2 bases removed from V and 0 bases from J, the gap between germline ends came to 9 bases. Germline-derived CDR1 and CDR2 are MNHEY and SVGAGI. The CDR3 sequence is 15 residues long. The CDR3 reads CASSYGGGSTDTQYF. The CDR3, as DNA: TGTGCCAGCAGTTACGGGGGCGGTAGCACAGATACGCAGTATTTT.

The genes are TRBV5-1 and TRBJ1-6; D perhaps matches TRBD1 (5 bases). The CDR3 covers 16 residues. CDR1 SGHRS and CDR2 YFSETQ come from the germline V gene. Trimming took off 6 bases at V and 0 bases at J, with 13 bases between the two ends. CDR3 in amino acids: CASKGLPSSYNSPLHF. In nucleotides, the CDR3 is TGCGCCAGCAAGGGGCTTCCGAGCTCCTATAATTCACCCCTCCACTTT.

The chain is built from TRBV24-1 and TRBJ2-3; D call uncertain. The germline V gene has CDR1 KGHDR and CDR2 SFDVKD. The CDR3 covers 12 residues. V was pared by 5 bases and J by 1 base, with 3 bases between. The CDR3 loop reads CATSAGTDTQYF. The CDR3 DNA reads TGTGCCACCAGTGCTGGCACAGATACGCAGTATTTT.

This clone appeared a single time. CDR3 nucleotides: TGTGCCAGCAGCTTCCGCAGAGCGGGAGGATACAATGAGCAGTTCTTC. Protein product: CASSFRRAGGYNEQFF. V is TRBV11-2 and J is TRBJ2-1; 9 bases agree with TRBD2. The germline V gene has CDR1 SGHAT and CDR2 FQNNGV. The CDR3 totals 16 residues. Trimming removed 3 bases from V and 4 bases from J; junction bases left unmatched: 7.

This clone was detected once. This chain links TRBV28 with TRBJ1-1; D unresolved. This CDR3 region has 14 residues. V dropped 6 bases and J dropped 7 bases, with 18 bases sitting between them. Germline CDR1 reads MDHEN; CDR2 reads SYDVKM. The CDR3 DNA reads as TGTGCCAGCAGCCTCGGAGGGTTCATCCGTGAAGCTTTCTTT. It is translated as CASSLGGFIREAFF. Combining the CDR3 with reference TRBV28 and TRBJ1-1 gives the whole variable domain DVKVTQSSRYLVKRTGEKVFLECVQDMDHENMFWYRQDPGLGLRLIYFSYDVKMKEKGDIPEGYSVSREKKERFSLILESASTNQTSMYLCASSLGGFIREAFFGQGTRLTVV.